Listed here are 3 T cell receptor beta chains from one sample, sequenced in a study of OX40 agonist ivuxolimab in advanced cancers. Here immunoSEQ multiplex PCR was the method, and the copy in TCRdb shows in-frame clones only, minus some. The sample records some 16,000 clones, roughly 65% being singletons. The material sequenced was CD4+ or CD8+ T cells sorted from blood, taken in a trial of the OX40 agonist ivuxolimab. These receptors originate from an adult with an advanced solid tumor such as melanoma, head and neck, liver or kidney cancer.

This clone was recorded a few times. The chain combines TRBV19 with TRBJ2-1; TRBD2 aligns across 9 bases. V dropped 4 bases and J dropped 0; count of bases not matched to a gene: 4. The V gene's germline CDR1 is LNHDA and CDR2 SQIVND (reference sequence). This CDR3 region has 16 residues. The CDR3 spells CASSTQAGGSYNEQFF. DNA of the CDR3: TGTGCCAGTAGTACCCAAGCGGGAGGCTCCTACAATGAGCAGTTCTTC.

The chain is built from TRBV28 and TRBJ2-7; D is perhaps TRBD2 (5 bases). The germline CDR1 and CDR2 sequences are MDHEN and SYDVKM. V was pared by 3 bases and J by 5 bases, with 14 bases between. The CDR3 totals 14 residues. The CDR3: CASSFATRGDEQYF. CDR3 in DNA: TGTGCCAGCAGTTTTGCCACTCGGGGAGACGAGCAGTACTTC.

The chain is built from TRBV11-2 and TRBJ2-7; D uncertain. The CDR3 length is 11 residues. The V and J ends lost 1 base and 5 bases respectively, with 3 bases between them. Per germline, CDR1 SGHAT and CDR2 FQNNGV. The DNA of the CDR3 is TGTGCCAGCAGCTTAGTCCACGAGCAGTACTTC. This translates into CASSLVHEQYF.